The rows below give T cell receptor beta chains drawn from one sample of a study of blood T cell repertoires in COVID-19. Produced via immunoSEQ multiplex PCR; TCRdb's table is partial and in-frame only. The data show tens of thousands of clones, with 65% to 90% seen just once and over 15% held by the top ten. The sequenced sample consisted of peripheral blood. Receptors originate from a human donor with acute or convalescent COVID-19. The donor label of this sample is uncertain. CDR3s include the opening cysteine and the closing phenylalanine or tryptophan. The D gene is left open where the match is weak. Only some rows state a clone size, as once, few, many or a class for expanded clones.

v_gene	abundance	j_gene	d_gene	CDR3aa	CDR3nt
TRBV13	.	TRBJ2-7	TRBD1	CASSRTGFAYEQYF	TGTGCCAGCAGCCGGACAGGGTTCGCCTACGAGCAGTACTTC
TRBV10-3	.	TRBJ2-1	.	CAVARVSSYNEQFF	TGTGCCGTAGCCAGGGTTAGCTCCTACAATGAGCAGTTCTTC
TRBV11-2	.	TRBJ1-1	.	CASSLNARVNTEAFF	TGTGCCAGCAGCTTAAACGCTCGGGTGAACACTGAAGCTTTCTTT
TRBV19	.	TRBJ2-5	TRBD2	CASSPTSAQGTQYF	TGTGCCAGTAGTCCGACTAGCGCGCAAGGGACCCAGTACTTC
TRBV12-3/TRBV12-4	.	TRBJ2-7	.	CASRAGTLYEQYF	TGTGCCAGCAGAGCCGGGACTCTCTACGAGCAGTACTTC
TRBV6-1	.	TRBJ1-3	.	CASSEVRRAGGSNTIYF	TGTGCCAGCAGTGAAGTGAGGAGGGCAGGCGGATCAAACACCATATATTTT
TRBV3-1/TRBV3-2	.	TRBJ2-2	.	CASSQVPTNTGELFF	TGTGCCAGCAGCCAAGTCCCTACCAACACCGGGGAGCTGTTTTTT
TRBV9	.	TRBJ1-4	TRBD1	CASSGWTGKGNEKLFF	TGTGCCAGCAGCGGATGGACAGGGAAGGGTAATGAAAAACTGTTTTTT
TRBV7-2	once	TRBJ2-5	TRBD1	CASSFSSDRVGETQYF	TGTGCCAGCAGCTTTAGTTCCGACAGGGTCGGGGAGACCCAGTACTTC
TRBV7-9	.	TRBJ1-1	.	CASSRGTGDEAFF	TGTGCCAGCAGCCGCGGGACGGGGGATGAAGCTTTCTTT
TRBV28	.	TRBJ2-3	.	CASSPRLRASTDTQYF	TGTGCCAGCAGTCCCCGACTCCGTGCTAGCACAGATACGCAGTATTTT
TRBV24-1	.	TRBJ1-5	TRBD1	CATQGGFDQPQHF	TGTGCCACCCAAGGGGGCTTTGATCAGCCCCAGCATTTT
TRBV10-2	.	TRBJ2-7	.	CAVGRGSSYEQYF	TGCGCGGTGGGGCGGGGAAGCTCCTACGAGCAGTACTTC
TRBV2	.	TRBJ2-3	.	CASRIAYTDTQYF	TGTGCCAGCAGAATAGCGTACACAGATACGCAGTATTTT
TRBV4-3	few	TRBJ1-4	.	CASSQDVNSKKLFF	TGCGCCAGCAGCCAAGATGTGAACAGTAAAAAACTGTTTTTT
TRBV15	.	TRBJ2-2	.	CATSSRDFTGELFF	TGTGCCACCAGCAGCCGGGACTTCACCGGGGAGCTGTTTTTT
TRBV5-4	.	TRBJ2-5	TRBD1	CASTQDRGYLETQYF	TGTGCCAGCACCCAGGACAGGGGGTATTTGGAGACCCAGTACTTC
TRBV11-2	.	TRBJ2-1	TRBD2	CASRKTSGTYNEQFF	TGTGCCAGCAGGAAGACTAGCGGCACCTACAATGAGCAGTTCTTC
TRBV12-5	.	TRBJ2-5	TRBD2	CASASGSGGAETQYF	TGTGCTAGTGCCTCGGGAAGCGGGGGGGCAGAGACCCAGTACTTC
TRBV5-1	.	TRBJ1-1	TRBD1	CASSGQVEDTEAFF	TGCGCCAGCTCCGGACAGGTTGAGGACACTGAAGCTTTCTTT
TRBV5-4	.	TRBJ1-1	.	CASSPLDAGTEAFF	TGTGCCAGCAGCCCCTTGGACGCGGGGACTGAAGCTTTCTTT
TRBV3-1/TRBV3-2	.	TRBJ2-3	.	CASRASRTDTQYF	TGTGCCAGCAGGGCTAGCCGCACAGATACGCAGTATTTT
TRBV10-1	.	TRBJ1-1	.	CASSEEGNTEAFF	TGCGCCAGCAGTGAGGAGGGAAATACTGAAGCTTTCTTT
TRBV18	.	TRBJ1-6	TRBD1	CASSPLGQGNSPLHF	TGTGCCAGCTCACCTCTCGGACAGGGAAATTCACCCCTCCACTTT
TRBV6-1	.	TRBJ2-3	.	CASSDGEDTQYF	TGTGCCAGCAGTGACGGAGAAGATACGCAGTATTTT
TRBV19	few	TRBJ1-4	TRBD1	CASSYDRDGEKLFF	TGTGCCAGTAGTTACGACAGGGATGGTGAAAAACTGTTTTTT
TRBV28	.	TRBJ1-1	TRBD1	CASRETGPNTEAFF	TGTGCCAGCAGGGAGACAGGGCCGAACACTGAAGCTTTCTTT
TRBV5-1	.	TRBJ2-2	TRBD2	CASSSTSANTGELFF	TGCGCCAGCAGCTCGACTAGCGCGAACACCGGGGAGCTGTTTTTT
TRBV6-5	.	TRBJ1-3	.	CASGLGARGNTIYF	TGTGCCAGCGGCTTGGGGGCTCGGGGAAACACCATATATTTT
TRBV21-1	.	TRBJ1-2	.	CASSKWESVSGDTSYGYTF	TGTGCCAGCAGCAAATGGGAGTCGGTGAGTGGGGACACCAGCTATGGCTACACCTTC
TRBV2	once	TRBJ1-2	.	CASSAFMDSSAIIF	TGTGCCAGCAGTGCTTTTATGGACAGCTCTGCAATTATCTTC
TRBV7-9	.	TRBJ1-1	.	CASSLLRGDTEAFF	TGTGCCAGCAGCTTATTGCGGGGGGATACTGAAGCTTTCTTT
TRBV7-9	.	TRBJ2-1	TRBD2	CASSLRTSGTYNEQFF	TGTGCCAGCAGCCTCCGGACTAGCGGAACCTACAATGAGCAGTTCTTC
TRBV5-1	.	TRBJ2-2	.	CASSLDGQITGELFF	TGCGCCAGCAGCTTGGATGGACAGATCACCGGGGAGCTGTTTTTT
TRBV7-9	.	TRBJ2-1	TRBD2	CASSLTSGETFF	TGTGCCAGCAGCCTTACTAGCGGGGAGACGTTCTTC
TRBV5-6	.	TRBJ2-3	TRBD1	CASSADRGVGDTQYF	TGTGCCAGCAGCGCGGACAGGGGGGTAGGAGATACGCAGTATTTT
TRBV5-1	.	TRBJ2-5	TRBD2	CASSLDAGAFGETQYF	TGCGCCAGCAGCTTGGACGCGGGAGCATTCGGAGAGACCCAGTACTTC
TRBV19	.	TRBJ1-2	TRBD1	CASSTGQGAYGYTF	TGTGCCAGTAGTACCGGACAGGGGGCTTATGGCTACACCTTC
TRBV12-3/TRBV12-4	.	TRBJ2-2	TRBD1	CASSRQGAGELFF	TGTGCCAGCAGCAGACAGGGGGCCGGGGAGCTGTTTTTT
TRBV7-2	once	TRBJ1-2	.	CASSSWGEGGYTF	TGTGCCAGCAGCTCATGGGGGGAAGGGGGCTACACCTTC
TRBV4-1	.	TRBJ2-3	.	CASSQDSTGLDTQYF	TGCGCCAGCAGCCAAGATTCCACTGGGCTGGATACGCAGTATTTT
TRBV5-1	.	TRBJ1-1	TRBD1	CASSLGQGAHTEAFF	TGCGCCAGCAGCTTAGGGCAGGGGGCACACACTGAAGCTTTCTTT
TRBV14	once	TRBJ2-3	TRBD2	CASSPRRLASTDTQYF	TGTGCCAGCAGCCCCCGTAGACTAGCCAGCACAGATACGCAGTATTTT
TRBV6-1	.	TRBJ2-5	.	CASSEYEEETQYF	TGTGCCAGCAGTGAATATGAGGAAGAGACCCAGTACTTC
TRBV3-1/TRBV3-2	.	TRBJ1-3	TRBD1	CASSQDRTGVGNTIYF	TGTGCCAGCAGCCAAGACAGGACAGGGGTTGGAAACACCATATATTTT
TRBV7-3	few	TRBJ2-5	.	CASSLNGGGVETQYF	TGTGCCAGCAGCTTAAACGGCGGCGGGGTCGAGACCCAGTACTTC
TRBV6-5	few	TRBJ1-2	.	CASSSDGLSYYGYTF	TGTGCCAGCAGTTCCGACGGACTGTCCTACTATGGCTACACCTTC
TRBV7-2	.	TRBJ2-4	TRBD2	CASSLSPGGRDIQYF	TGTGCCAGCAGCTTAAGCCCGGGGGGGAGGGACATTCAGTACTTC
TRBV25-1	.	TRBJ2-7	TRBD1	CASSAGQGYEQYF	TGTGCCAGCAGTGCGGGACAGGGGTACGAGCAGTACTTC
TRBV2	.	TRBJ1-3	TRBD1	CASSRTGAGGNTIYF	TGTGCCAGCAGTCGCACAGGGGCGGGTGGAAACACCATATATTTT
TRBV28	.	TRBJ1-5	TRBD1	CASSLRQGVQPQHF	TGTGCCAGCAGTTTAAGGCAGGGGGTTCAGCCCCAGCATTTT
TRBV19	once	TRBJ2-3	TRBD2	CASSISGAKGDTQYF	TGTGCCAGTAGTATCAGCGGGGCTAAGGGAGATACGCAGTATTTT
TRBV5-1	.	TRBJ1-1	.	CASSLAARSEAFF	TGCGCCAGCAGCTTGGCCGCTCGGTCTGAAGCTTTCTTT
TRBV5-8	few	TRBJ2-1	TRBD1	CASSPPGTGKHEQFF	TGTGCCAGCAGCCCCCCCGGGACAGGGAAACATGAGCAGTTCTTC
TRBV15	.	TRBJ2-2	.	CATSPQGSNTGELFF	TGTGCCACCAGCCCCCAGGGCTCGAACACCGGGGAGCTGTTTTTT
TRBV29-1	once	TRBJ2-1	.	CSARTQGDGHNEQFF	TGCAGCGCAAGGACACAGGGTGACGGTCACAATGAGCAGTTCTTC
TRBV2	.	TRBJ1-5	TRBD1	CASSDGRGGYQPQHF	TGTGCCAGCAGTGACGGACGAGGGGGCTATCAGCCCCAGCATTTT